The entry below gives a single T cell receptor (beta chain) sequence along with its context. The repertoire was sequenced with immunoSEQ multiplex PCR; TCRdb's copy has only in-frame clones and lacks some. The sample includes 160,000 or so clones, roughly 75% of them seen just once. This specimen belongs to a study of blood T cell repertoires in COVID-19. The CDR3 is 15 amino acids. V gave up 4 bases and J gave up 4 bases; unmatched junction bases: 4. Germline V gene data show CDR1 as SGHDT and CDR2 as YYEEEE. The clonotype originates from a man between 65 and 79 years old with active or convalescent COVID-19. Sequencing input: peripheral blood. The rearrangement uses TRBV5-6 and TRBJ1-4; 10 nucleotides match TRBD1. The CDR3 DNA sequence: TGTGCCAGCAGCCCCCGGGACAGGGGTAATGAAAAACTGTTTTTT. This encodes CASSPRDRGNEKLFF.